This T cell receptor beta chain derives from a study of T cell clonality in common variable immunodeficiency (dated by TCRdb to the mid-2010s). From its cysteine to its phenylalanine, the CDR3 spans 16 amino acids. The DNA has 39 bases, all within the CDR3, and is read from base 1. CDR1 SGHTA and CDR2 FQGTGA are derived from the germline V gene. V and J lose 5 bases and 7 bases, and a span of 21 bases separates them. At least ten counts were recorded for this clone. Which antigen it targets is not known. Coverage ceases 3 residues before the CDR3 finishes, and the germline J gene fills in the end. For sequencing, equivalent amounts of genomic DNA were input from CVID and control samples. For every sample, a 60 bp segment covering the rearranged TCRbeta CDR3 region was amplified and then sequenced. TCRbeta amplification used the immunoSEQ assay, a bias-corrected multiplex PCR with high-throughput sequencing. The source study handled its data this way. Each unique nucleotide sequence was treated as a clone and annotated with V, D and J genes, copy number and frequency. Sequences were labeled productive if in frame, and non-productive if out of frame or containing stop codons. As previously described, clonality was computed from Shannon's entropy. The predicted amino acid sequences of productive clones were used to derive the mean CDR3 Kyte-Doolittle hydropathy. The R hclust function was used to hierarchically cluster scaled V gene usage with Manhattan distance and complete linkage. Sharing of clones by CDR3 amino acid sequence was evaluated by resampling 12 repertoires per group over 100 rounds. The repertoires were screened for 60 to 85 published EBV-specific TCRbeta sequences and roughly 240 published CMV-specific TCRbeta sequences. After two CVID samples that produced fewer than 10,000 sequences were dropped from the analysis, 42 CVID repertoires remained. Drawn from immuneACCESS, this table holds only the in-frame rearrangements with V and J called that TCRdb kept. Clones are partly lost; checked studies trace under half to an unresolved V gene and leave the rest unexplained. The DNA gave D and trimming, while V, J and clone size come from that table. This sample was tabulated with some 80,000 clones, among which there are no singletons. Together, the top ten hold around 0.87% of the sample.

Predominantly Caucasian heritage was noted among both the CVID patients and the healthy controls. Heparinized peripheral whole blood samples of about 5 to 9 ml were obtained from each donor. Genomic DNA from adults with common variable immune deficiency (CVID) and from healthy adult controls was the source for sequencing TCRbeta CDR3 repertoires. A total of some 22 healthy adult volunteers (around 12 female and roughly ten male; age range roughly 20 to 66 years, mean age about 35) were included in the control group. Diluted blood was subjected to density centrifugation over Hypaque 1077 or Ficoll-Paque for isolation of peripheral blood mononuclear cells. Genomic DNA was extracted from unsorted mononuclear cells by Qiagen column purification or by a centrifugation-based method. The paper's findings and limits, for the study overall: Fewer TCRbeta clones were shared among CVID subjects than among healthy controls (p < 0.0001). CVID TCRbeta sequences reportedly showed fewer deletions and N-nucleotide insertions and lacked highly modified clones with 13 or more V deletions. Even though DNA input was the same, control samples had an average of approximately 82,000 unique sequences each, compared with approximately 30,000 in CVID samples. According to the authors, figuring out what caused the increased clonality in CVID would require sequencing the repertoires of T cell subpopulations. Compared with healthy controls, CVID subjects showed increased TCRbeta clonality (t-test p = 0.018), a feature most characteristic of about a third of subjects. Differences among patients in the CVID cohort limited the correlations between repertoire features and clinical complications.

The clonotype originates from a person between 18 and 75 years old in good health. This chain joins TRBV7-3 to TRBJ2-1; the D gene is perhaps TRBD2, from 6 matching bases. The sequenced material came from peripheral blood mononuclear cells. The CDR3 DNA, read in part, is TGTGCCAGCAGCCTTATCGGGGACTCGTCTTGGAATGAG. Protein translation: CASSLIGDSSWNE. The CDR3 in its entirety is CASSLIGDSSWNEQFF.